This TCR beta chain was sequenced for a study of human T cells and chemical hapten exposure. Regarding time point: healthy volunteer bleed at 6 weeks. Unfractionated whole blood served as the source for total RNA extraction. This clonotype was seen at least ten times. TCRdb processed the RACE reads anew with MiXCR; each CDR3 protein has one entry. The sample consists of roughly 71,000 distinct CDR3 sequences, approximately 6.1% of them appearing once. Germline V CDR1 and CDR2: MNHNS, SASEGT. The CDR3 extends over 14 amino acids. The chain has TRBV6-1 and TRBJ2-1, with 7 bases that match TRBD1. The sample taken for sequencing was whole blood. The receptor comes from a female donor in good health. Some clones in this sample may be carry-over from other donors' samples. The CDR3 region is CEIETGLVYNEQFF. The CDR3 DNA follows: TGTGAAATCGAGACAGGGCTGGTTTACAATGAGCAGTTCTTC.